This entry lists 15 T cell receptor beta chains sequenced from one sample in a study of shared clonotypes between healthy human individuals. Terminally differentiated effector memory CD45RA+ cells were left out of the naive CD8 fraction, which was CD45RO-negative and positively selected for CCR7. Sequencing was performed with immunoSEQ multiplex PCR; in TCRdb, only in-frame clones are kept and a portion is missing. The top ten clones hold 1.7% of a sample with about 2,100,000 clones, about 93% of them seen once. Sequencing input: naive CD8+ T cells from PBMCs. Receptors originate from a young man in good health. Some clones in this sample may be carry-over from other donors' samples.

The V and J genes are TRBV7-9 and TRBJ1-2; TRBD1 matches 7 bases. The CDR3 has 13 residues. Trimming removed 4 bases from V and 10 bases from J; junction bases left unmatched: 9. Germline V CDR1 and CDR2: SEHNR, FQNEAQ (reference sequence). CDR3 sequence: CASSSGQVSDYTF. The DNA of the CDR3 is TGTGCCAGCAGCTCTGGACAGGTTTCTGACTACACCTTC.

V and J are TRBV4-3 and TRBJ2-1; 8 bases are a match to TRBD2. Germline CDR1 and CDR2: LGHNA and YSLEER. V trimming: 2 bases; J trimming: 0 bases; junction bases outside the gene matches: 3. There are 16 residues in the CDR3. This chain's CDR3 is CASSQISGSSYNEQFF. The CDR3 coding sequence is TGCGCCAGCAGCCAAATAAGCGGGAGCTCCTACAATGAGCAGTTCTTC.

The chain combines TRBV4-1 with TRBJ2-1; TRBD2 aligns across 9 bases. The CDR3 sequence is 16 residues long. Trimming took 2 bases from V and 7 from J; bases not matched to a gene: 9. The V gene's germline CDR1 is MGHRA and CDR2 YSYEKL. CDR3: CASSQNSGSIGNEQFF. CDR3 nucleotides: TGCGCCAGCAGCCAAAATAGCGGGAGCATAGGAAATGAGCAGTTCTTC.

The chain carries TRBV30 and TRBJ2-7; 9 nucleotides align to TRBD1. Germline V CDR1 and CDR2: GTSNPN, SVGIG (reference sequence). The CDR3 covers 14 residues. V shed 7 bases and J 2 bases; nucleotides not matched to a gene: 9. The CDR3 loop reads CASTGGAYPYEQYF. CDR3 nucleotide sequence: TGTGCCTCAACAGGGGGCGCGTACCCCTACGAGCAGTACTTC.

The chain carries TRBV7-2 and TRBJ2-7; TRBD2 might be the D (6 bases). With 2 bases removed from V and 5 bases from J, the gap between germline ends came to 10 bases. The CDR3 extends over 13 amino acids. From germline, CDR1 is SGHTA and CDR2 FQGNSA. CDR3 DNA sequence: TGTGCCAGCAGCTTACTCGGGAGCGACGAGCAGTACTTC. This gives the protein CASSLLGSDEQYF.

In this sample, this clone turned up once. The chain is built from TRBV15 and TRBJ2-1, with 12 bases fitting TRBD2. Germline V gene sequence: CDR1 LNHNV, CDR2 YYDKDF (reference sequence). The V gene end was trimmed by 4 bases and the J gene end by 6 bases; junction bases not matched to a gene: 1. This CDR3 is 14 amino acids long. The CDR3, as DNA: TGTGCCACCAGCATACTAGCGGGAGGCAATGAGCAGTTCTTC. Translation: CATSILAGGNEQFF.

This clone has a single count. The same CDR3 can be traced to other DNA sequences in this sample. The genes are TRBV5-6 and TRBJ1-1; the D is unclear. Germline V gene data show CDR1 as SGHDT and CDR2 as YYEEEE. The germline V and J ends were trimmed by 0 bases and 2 bases, with 5 bases remaining between them. The CDR3 covers 13 residues. CDR3: CASSLAANTEAFF. The DNA for the CDR3 is TGTGCCAGCAGCTTGGCGGCCAACACTGAAGCTTTCTTT.

This clone was found once. The CDR3 sequence is CASSLGQGVLWTEAFF. The CDR3 DNA follows: TGTGCCAGCAGTTTAGGACAGGGGGTTCTTTGGACTGAAGCTTTCTTT. The chain couples TRBV28 to TRBJ1-1; 10 bases fit TRBD1. CDR1 and CDR2 from the germline V gene are MDHEN and SYDVKM. The CDR3 is 16 amino acids. V shed 2 bases, J shed 5 bases, and the junction held 8 bases outside the gene matches. The full variable domain, with the rest looked up from reference TRBV28 and TRBJ1-1, is DVKVTQSSRYLVKRTGEKVFLECVQDMDHENMFWYRQDPGLGLRLIYFSYDVKMKEKGDIPEGYSVSREKKERFSLILESASTNQTSMYLCASSLGQGVLWTEAFFGQGTRLTVV.

V and J are TRBV27 and TRBJ2-7; TRBD1 matches 7 bases. The CDR3 is 16 amino acids. J was trimmed by 3 bases and V by 0 bases; bases with no gene match: 8. Germline loops: CDR1 MNHEY, CDR2 SMNVEV (reference sequence). CDR3 DNA: TGTGCCAGCAGTTTATCGCCTGGGACAGACTTCTACGAGCAGTACTTC. Protein sequence: CASSLSPGTDFYEQYF.

This clone was detected once. Other nucleotide sequences in the sample specify the same CDR3. The chain recombines TRBV27 with TRBJ1-1; D is ambiguous. The V and J ends lost 2 bases and 2 bases respectively, with 6 bases between them. From germline, CDR1 is MNHEY and CDR2 SMNVEV (reference sequence). The CDR3 loop spans 13 amino acids. The CDR3 loop reads CASSLHQNTEAFF. The CDR3 coding sequence is TGTGCCAGCAGTTTACACCAAAACACTGAAGCTTTCTTT.

The chain couples TRBV19 to TRBJ2-7, with 11 bases fitting TRBD2. The CDR3 is made up of 15 amino acids. V was clipped by 3 bases and J by 6 bases; unmatched bases: 7. In germline, CDR1 is LNHDA, CDR2 SQIVND (reference sequence). The CDR3 DNA reads as TGTGCCAGTAGTATCGGGATAGCGGGAGGGCGCGAGCAGTACTTC. Its translation: CASSIGIAGGREQYF.

This chain joins TRBV11-2 and TRBJ2-7; perhaps TRBD1 as D (5 bases). CDR1 and CDR2 from the germline V gene are SGHAT and FQNNGV. Trimming took 5 bases from V and 1 from J, leaving 12 bases between them. The CDR3 length is 14 residues. The CDR3 spells CASSVDISSYEQYF. In DNA form, the CDR3 reads TGTGCCAGCAGCGTGGACATTTCGTCCTACGAGCAGTACTTC.

The genes are TRBV6-5 and TRBJ2-3; 7 bases map to TRBD2. The germline V gene encodes CDR1 MNHEY and CDR2 SVGAGI. This CDR3 is built from 15 residues. Trimming took 6 bases from V and 1 from J; bases not matched to a gene: 7. CDR3 region: CASSSGGTRTDTQYF. CDR3 DNA: TGTGCCAGCAGCTCGGGAGGTACACGCACAGATACGCAGTATTTT.

V and J are TRBV7-3 and TRBJ2-1, with D perhaps matching TRBD2 (6 bases). The CDR3 spans 16 residues. V lost 6 bases to trimming and J lost 4 bases, with 19 bases between them. CDR1 SGHTA and CDR2 FQGTGA come from the germline V gene. The CDR3 nucleotides read TGTGCCAGCAGTCGTCTGCGGCGGGACGGTTACAATGAGCAGTTCTTC. Residues: CASSRLRRDGYNEQFF.

V gene TRBV11-2 combines with J gene TRBJ2-7; D remains unclear. This CDR3 is 14 amino acids long. V was cut by 2 bases and J by 2 bases, with 10 bases left in between. Germline CDR1 is SGHAT and CDR2 is FQNNGV. CDR3 region: CASSLFGLPYEQYF. The CDR3 bases are TGTGCCAGCAGCTTATTTGGCCTCCCCTACGAGCAGTACTTC. The entire variable domain, with the rest obtained from reference TRBV11-2 and TRBJ2-7, is as follows: EAGVAQSPRYKIIEKRQSVAFWCNPISGHATLYWYQQILGQGPKLLIQFQNNGVVDDSQLPKDRFSAERLKGVDSTLKIQPAKLEDSAVYLCASSLFGLPYEQYFGPGTRLTVT.